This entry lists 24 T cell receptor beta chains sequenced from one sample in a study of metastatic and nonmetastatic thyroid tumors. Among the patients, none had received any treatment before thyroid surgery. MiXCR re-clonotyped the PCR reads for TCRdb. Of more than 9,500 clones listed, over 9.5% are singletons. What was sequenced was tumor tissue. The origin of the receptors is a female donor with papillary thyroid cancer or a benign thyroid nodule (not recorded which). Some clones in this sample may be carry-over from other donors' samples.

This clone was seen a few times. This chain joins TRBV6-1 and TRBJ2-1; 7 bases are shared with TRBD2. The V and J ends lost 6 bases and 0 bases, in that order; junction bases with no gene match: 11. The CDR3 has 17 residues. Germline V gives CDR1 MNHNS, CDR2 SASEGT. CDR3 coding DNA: TGTGCCAGCAGCGGTCGCACTAGCGCCAGCTCCTACAATGAGCAGTTCTTC. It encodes CASSGRTSASSYNEQFF.

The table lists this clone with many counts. The CDR3 DNA reads as TGTGCCAGCAGCCTCAGACTAGCGGGAGGGCCCGGGGAGACCCAGTACTTC. As protein: CASSLRLAGGPGETQYF. This chain links TRBV5-6 with TRBJ2-5; the match to TRBD2 covers 14 bases. Germline values: CDR1 SGHDT, CDR2 YYEEEE. V trimming: 4 bases; J trimming: 5 bases; junction bases outside the gene matches: 10. The CDR3 has 17 amino acids.

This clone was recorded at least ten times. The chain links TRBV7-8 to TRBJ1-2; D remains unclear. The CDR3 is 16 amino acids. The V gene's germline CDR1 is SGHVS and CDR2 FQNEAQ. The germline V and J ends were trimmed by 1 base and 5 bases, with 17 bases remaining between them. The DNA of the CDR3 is TGTGCCAGCAGCTTAGGGTACGGAGGTTTTGGTTATGGCTACACCTTC. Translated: CASSLGYGGFGYGYTF.

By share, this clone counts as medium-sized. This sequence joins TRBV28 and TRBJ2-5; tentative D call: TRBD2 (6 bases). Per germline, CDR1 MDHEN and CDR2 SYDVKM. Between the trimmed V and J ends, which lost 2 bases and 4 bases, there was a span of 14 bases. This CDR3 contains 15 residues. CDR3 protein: CASSLGGNHPETQYF. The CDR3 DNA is TGTGCCAGCAGTTTAGGAGGGAATCACCCAGAGACCCAGTACTTC.

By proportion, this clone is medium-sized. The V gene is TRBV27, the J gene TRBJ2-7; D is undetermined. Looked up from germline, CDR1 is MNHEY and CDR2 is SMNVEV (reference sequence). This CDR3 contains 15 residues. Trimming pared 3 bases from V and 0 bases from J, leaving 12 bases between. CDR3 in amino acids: CASSLRPASSYEQYV. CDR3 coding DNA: TGTGCCAGCAGTTTGCGACCAGCCAGCTCCTACGAGCAGTACGTC.

The chain's CDR3 is CASSLDISGVLGNEQFF. CDR3 sequence (DNA): TGTGCCAGCAGCTTGGATATATCGGGGGTCCTTGGGAATGAGCAGTTCTTC. This rearrangement joins TRBV5-4 to TRBJ2-1; D may be TRBD2 (6 bases). Germline values: CDR1 SGHNT, CDR2 YYREEE (reference sequence). CDR3 size: 17 residues. V was shortened by 0 bases and J by 7 bases, with 20 bases between the two germline ends.

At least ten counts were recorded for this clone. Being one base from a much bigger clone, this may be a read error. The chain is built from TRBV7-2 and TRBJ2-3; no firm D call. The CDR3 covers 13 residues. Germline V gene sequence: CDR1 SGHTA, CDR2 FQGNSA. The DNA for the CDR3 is TGTGCCAGCGGCTTAGGTAGCACAGATACGCAGTATTTT. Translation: CASGLGSTDTQYF.

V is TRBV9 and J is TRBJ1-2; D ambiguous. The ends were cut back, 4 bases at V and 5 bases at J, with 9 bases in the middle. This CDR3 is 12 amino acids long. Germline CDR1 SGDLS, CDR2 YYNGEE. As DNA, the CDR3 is TGTGCCAGCAGCCGGGCGAGTTATGGCTACACCTTC. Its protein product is CASSRASYGYTF. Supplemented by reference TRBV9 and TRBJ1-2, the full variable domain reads DSGVTQTPKHLITATGQRVTLRCSPRSGDLSVYWYQQSLDQGLQFLIQYYNGEERAKGNILERFSAQQFPDLHSELNLSSLELGDSALYFCASSRASYGYTFGSGTRLTVV.

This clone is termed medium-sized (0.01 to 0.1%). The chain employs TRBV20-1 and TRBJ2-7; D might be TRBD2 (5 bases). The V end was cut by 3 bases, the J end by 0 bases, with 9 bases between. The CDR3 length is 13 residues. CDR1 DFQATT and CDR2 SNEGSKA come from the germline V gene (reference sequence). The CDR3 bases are TGCAGTGCTAGCGGGGTATCCTCCTACGAGCAGTACGTC. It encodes CSASGVSSYEQYV.

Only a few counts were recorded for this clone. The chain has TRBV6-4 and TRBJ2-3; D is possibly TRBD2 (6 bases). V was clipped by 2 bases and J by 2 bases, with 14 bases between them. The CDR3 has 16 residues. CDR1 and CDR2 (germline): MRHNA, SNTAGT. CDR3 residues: CASSDGGGQVTDTQYF. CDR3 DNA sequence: TGTGCCAGCAGTGACGGCGGAGGGCAGGTCACAGATACGCAGTATTTT.

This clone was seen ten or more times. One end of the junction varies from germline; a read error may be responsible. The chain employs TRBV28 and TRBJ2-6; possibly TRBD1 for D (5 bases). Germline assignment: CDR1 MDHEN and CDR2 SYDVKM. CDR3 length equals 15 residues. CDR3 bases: TGTGTCAGCACAACAGCCGGCTCTGGGGCCAACGTCCTGACCTTC. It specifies CVSTTAGSGANVLTF. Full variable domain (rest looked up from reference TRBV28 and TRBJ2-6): DVKVTQSSRYLVKRTGEKVFLECVQDMDHENMFWYRQDPGLGLRLIYFSYDVKMKEKGDIPEGYSVSREKKERFSLILESASTNQTSMYLCVSTTAGSGANVLTFGAGSRLTVL.

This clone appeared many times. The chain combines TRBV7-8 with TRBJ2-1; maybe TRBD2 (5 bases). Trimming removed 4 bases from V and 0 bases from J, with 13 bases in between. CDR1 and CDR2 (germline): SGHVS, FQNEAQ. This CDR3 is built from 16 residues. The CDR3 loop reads CASSSPLGPSYNEQFF. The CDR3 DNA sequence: TGTGCCAGCAGCTCCCCACTAGGCCCCTCCTACAATGAGCAGTTCTTC.

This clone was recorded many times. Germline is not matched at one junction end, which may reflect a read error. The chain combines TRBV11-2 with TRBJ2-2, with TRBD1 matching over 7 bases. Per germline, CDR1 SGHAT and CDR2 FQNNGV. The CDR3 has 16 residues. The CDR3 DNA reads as TGTGCCAGCAGATTAGAGGGGGCGTTGAACACCGGGGAGCTGTTTTTT. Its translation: CASRLEGALNTGELFF.

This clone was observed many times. The CDR3 here is CASRAQATGKIKSNEKLFF. In DNA, the CDR3 is TGTGCCAGTAGGGCCCAGGCGACAGGGAAGATTAAGTCCAATGAAAAACTGTTTTTT. The rearrangement links TRBV19 to TRBJ1-4, with 7 bases that match TRBD1. This CDR3 region has 19 residues. The J segment lost 5 bases and the V segment lost 6 bases, leaving 21 bases of the junction unmatched. Germline assignment: CDR1 LNHDA and CDR2 SQIVND (reference sequence). The full variable domain, completed using reference TRBV19 and TRBJ1-4, is DGGITQSPKYLFRKEGQNVTLSCEQNLNHDAMYWYRQDPGQGLRLIYYSQIVNDFQKGDIAEGYSVSREKKESFPLTVTSAQKNPTAFYLCASRAQATGKIKSNEKLFFGSGTQLSVL.

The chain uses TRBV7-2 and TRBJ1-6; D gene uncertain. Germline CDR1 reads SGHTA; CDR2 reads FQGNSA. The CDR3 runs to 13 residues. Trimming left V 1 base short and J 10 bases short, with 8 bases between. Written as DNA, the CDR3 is TGTGCCAGCAGCTTAGGGTCGGGATCACCCCTCCACTTT. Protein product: CASSLGSGSPLHF.

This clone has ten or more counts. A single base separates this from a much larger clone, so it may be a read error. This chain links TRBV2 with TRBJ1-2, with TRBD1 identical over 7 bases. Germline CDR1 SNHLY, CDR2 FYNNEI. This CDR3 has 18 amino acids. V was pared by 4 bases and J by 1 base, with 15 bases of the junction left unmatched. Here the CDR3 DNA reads TGTGCCAGCAGTGGAGCGCTTTCCGGGACAGAATTTAACTATGGCTACACCTTC. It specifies CASSGALSGTEFNYGYTF.

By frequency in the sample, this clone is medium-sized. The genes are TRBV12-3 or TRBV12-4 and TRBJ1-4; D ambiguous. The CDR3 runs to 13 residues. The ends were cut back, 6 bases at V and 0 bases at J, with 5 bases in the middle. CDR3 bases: TGTGCCAGCAGCCCGGCAACTAATGAAAAACTGTTTTTT. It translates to CASSPATNEKLFF.

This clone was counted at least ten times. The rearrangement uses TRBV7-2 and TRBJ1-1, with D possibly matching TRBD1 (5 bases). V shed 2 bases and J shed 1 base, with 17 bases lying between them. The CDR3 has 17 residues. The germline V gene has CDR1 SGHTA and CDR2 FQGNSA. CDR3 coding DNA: TGTGCCAGCAGCTTACTGGGAAAAGGGACGGGGAACACTGAAGCTTTCTTT. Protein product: CASSLLGKGTGNTEAFF.

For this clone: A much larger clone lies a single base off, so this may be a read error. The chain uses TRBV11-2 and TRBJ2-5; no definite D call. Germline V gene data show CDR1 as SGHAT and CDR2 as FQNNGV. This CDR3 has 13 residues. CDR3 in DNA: TGTGCCAGCAGCCCGGAGTGCAAAGAGACCCAGCACTTC. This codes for CASSPECKETQHF.

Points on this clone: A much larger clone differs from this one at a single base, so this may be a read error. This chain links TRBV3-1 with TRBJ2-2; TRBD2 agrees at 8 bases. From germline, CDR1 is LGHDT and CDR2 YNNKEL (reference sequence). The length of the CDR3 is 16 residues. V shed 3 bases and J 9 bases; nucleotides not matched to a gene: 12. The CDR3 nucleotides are TGTGCCAGCAGCCACCGGGGGGGGGCGCGGACCCGGGAGCTGTTTTTT. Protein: CASSHRGGARTRELFF.

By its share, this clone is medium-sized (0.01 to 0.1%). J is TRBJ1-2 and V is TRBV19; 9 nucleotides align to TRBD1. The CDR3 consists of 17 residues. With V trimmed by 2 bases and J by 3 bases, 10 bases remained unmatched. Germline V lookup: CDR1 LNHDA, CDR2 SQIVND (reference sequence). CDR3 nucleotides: TGTGCCAGTAGTATAACGGGCGGGACAGGGCCCTACTATGGCTACACCTTC. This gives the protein CASSITGGTGPYYGYTF.

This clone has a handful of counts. The CDR3 DNA follows: TGTGCCAGCAGCTCAACAGGTTTGGGGACTGAAGCTTTCTTT. Amino acids: CASSSTGLGTEAFF. This chain links TRBV6-1 with TRBJ1-1; tentative D call: TRBD1 (5 bases). V was cut by 6 bases and J by 5 bases, with 16 bases left in between. Germline CDR1 reads MNHNS; CDR2 reads SASEGT. There are 14 residues in the CDR3.

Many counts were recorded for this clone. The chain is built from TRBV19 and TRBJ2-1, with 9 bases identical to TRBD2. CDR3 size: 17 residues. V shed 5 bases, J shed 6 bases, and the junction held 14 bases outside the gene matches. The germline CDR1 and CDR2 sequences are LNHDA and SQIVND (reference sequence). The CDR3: CASSLFYSGGRGNEQFF. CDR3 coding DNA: TGTGCCAGTAGTCTCTTCTATAGCGGGGGTAGGGGCAATGAGCAGTTCTTC.

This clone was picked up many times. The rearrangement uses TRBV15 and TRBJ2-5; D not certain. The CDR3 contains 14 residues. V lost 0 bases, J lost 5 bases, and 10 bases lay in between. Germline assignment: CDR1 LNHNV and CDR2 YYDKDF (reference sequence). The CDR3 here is CATSRDPLGETQYF. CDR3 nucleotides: TGTGCCACCAGCAGAGATCCACTCGGGGAGACCCAGTACTTC.